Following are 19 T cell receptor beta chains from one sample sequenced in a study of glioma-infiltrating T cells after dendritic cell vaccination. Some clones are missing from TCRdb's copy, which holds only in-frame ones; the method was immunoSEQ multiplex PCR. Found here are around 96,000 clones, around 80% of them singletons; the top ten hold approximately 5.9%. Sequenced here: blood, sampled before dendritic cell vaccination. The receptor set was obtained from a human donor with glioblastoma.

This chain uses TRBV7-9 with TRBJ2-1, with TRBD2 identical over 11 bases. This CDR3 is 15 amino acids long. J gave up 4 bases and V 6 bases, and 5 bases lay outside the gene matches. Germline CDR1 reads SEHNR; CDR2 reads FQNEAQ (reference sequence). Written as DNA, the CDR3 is TGTGCCAGCAGGACGGGGACTAGCGGTTACAATGAGCAGTTCTTC. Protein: CASRTGTSGYNEQFF.

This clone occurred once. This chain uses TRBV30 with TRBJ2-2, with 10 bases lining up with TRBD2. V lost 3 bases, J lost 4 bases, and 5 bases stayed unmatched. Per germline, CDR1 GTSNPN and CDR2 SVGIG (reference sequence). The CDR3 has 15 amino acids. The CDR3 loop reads CAWSRLAGPTGELFF. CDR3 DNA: TGTGCCTGGAGCCGACTAGCGGGTCCCACCGGGGAGCTGTTTTTT.

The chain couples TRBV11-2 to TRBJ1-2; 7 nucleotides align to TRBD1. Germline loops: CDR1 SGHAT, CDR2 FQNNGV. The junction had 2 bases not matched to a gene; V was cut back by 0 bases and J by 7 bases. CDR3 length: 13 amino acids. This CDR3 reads CASSLETGFGYTF. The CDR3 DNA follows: TGTGCCAGCAGCTTAGAGACAGGGTTTGGCTACACCTTC. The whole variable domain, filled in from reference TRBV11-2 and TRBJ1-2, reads EAGVAQSPRYKIIEKRQSVAFWCNPISGHATLYWYQQILGQGPKLLIQFQNNGVVDDSQLPKDRFSAERLKGVDSTLKIQPAKLEDSAVYLCASSLETGFGYTFGSGTRLTVV.

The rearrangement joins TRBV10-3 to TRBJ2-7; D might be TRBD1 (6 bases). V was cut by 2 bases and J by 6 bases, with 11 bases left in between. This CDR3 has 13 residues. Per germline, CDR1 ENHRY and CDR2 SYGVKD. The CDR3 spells CAISEGTKFEQYF. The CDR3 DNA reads TGTGCCATCAGTGAGGGGACAAAGTTCGAGCAGTACTTC.

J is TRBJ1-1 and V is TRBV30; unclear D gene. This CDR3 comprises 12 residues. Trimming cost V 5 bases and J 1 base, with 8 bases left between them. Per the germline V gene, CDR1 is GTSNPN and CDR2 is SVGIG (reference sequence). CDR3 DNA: TGTGCCTGGGGACGGGAGAACACTGAAGCTTTCTTT. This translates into CAWGRENTEAFF.

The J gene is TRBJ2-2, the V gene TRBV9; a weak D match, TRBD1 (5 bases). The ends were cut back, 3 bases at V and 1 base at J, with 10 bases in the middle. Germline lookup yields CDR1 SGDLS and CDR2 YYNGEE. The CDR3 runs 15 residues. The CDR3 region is CASSGFTGNTGELFF. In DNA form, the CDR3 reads TGTGCCAGCAGCGGTTTCACAGGGAACACCGGGGAGCTGTTTTTT.

CDR3 loop: CASSGGISYEQYF. For the CDR3, the DNA is TGTGCCAGCAGTGGAGGGATCTCCTACGAGCAGTACTTC. The J gene is TRBJ2-5, the V gene TRBV25-1, with D tentatively TRBD2 (5 bases). The end of the DNA is better explained by TRBJ2-7, so the J call may be wrong. Germline V gene lookup returns CDR1 MGHDK and CDR2 SYGVNS. The CDR3 totals 13 residues.

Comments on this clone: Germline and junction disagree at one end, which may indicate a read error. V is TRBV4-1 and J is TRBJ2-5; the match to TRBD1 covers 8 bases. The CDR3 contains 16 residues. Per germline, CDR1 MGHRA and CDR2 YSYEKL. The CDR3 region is CASSQVQGGGVETRYF. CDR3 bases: TGCGCCAGCAGCCAAGTACAGGGGGGTGGGGTAGAGACCCGGTACTTC.

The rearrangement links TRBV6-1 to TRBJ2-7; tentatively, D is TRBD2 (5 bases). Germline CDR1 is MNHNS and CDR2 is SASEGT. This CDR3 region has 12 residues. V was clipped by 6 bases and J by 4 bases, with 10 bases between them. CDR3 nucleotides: TGTGCCAGCAGAGGAGGAAGGTACGAGCAGTACTTC. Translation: CASRGGRYEQYF.

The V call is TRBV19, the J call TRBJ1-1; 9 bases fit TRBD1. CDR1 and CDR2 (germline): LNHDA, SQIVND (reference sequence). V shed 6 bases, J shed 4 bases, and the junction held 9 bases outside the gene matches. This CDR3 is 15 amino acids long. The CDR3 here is CASRIQGAGTTEAFF. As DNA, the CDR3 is TGTGCCAGTAGAATACAGGGGGCAGGGACCACTGAAGCTTTCTTT.

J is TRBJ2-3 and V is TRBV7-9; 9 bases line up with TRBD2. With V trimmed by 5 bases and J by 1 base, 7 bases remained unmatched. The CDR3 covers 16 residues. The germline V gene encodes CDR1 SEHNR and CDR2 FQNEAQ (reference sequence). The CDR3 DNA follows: TGTGCCAGCAGCACCAGACTAGCGGAGCGCACAGATACGCAGTATTTT. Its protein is CASSTRLAERTDTQYF.

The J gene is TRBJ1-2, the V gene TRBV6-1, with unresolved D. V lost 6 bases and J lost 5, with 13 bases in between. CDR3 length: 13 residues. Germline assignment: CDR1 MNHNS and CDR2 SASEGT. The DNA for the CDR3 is TGTGCCAGCAGCCGACACAAAGAGTATGGCTACACCTTC. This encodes CASSRHKEYGYTF.

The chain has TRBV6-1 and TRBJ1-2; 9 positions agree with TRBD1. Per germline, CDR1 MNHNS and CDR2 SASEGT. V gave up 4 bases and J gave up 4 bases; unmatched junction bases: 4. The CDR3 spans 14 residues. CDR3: CASSVEQGAYGYTF. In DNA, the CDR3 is TGTGCCAGCAGTGTAGAACAGGGGGCCTATGGCTACACCTTC.

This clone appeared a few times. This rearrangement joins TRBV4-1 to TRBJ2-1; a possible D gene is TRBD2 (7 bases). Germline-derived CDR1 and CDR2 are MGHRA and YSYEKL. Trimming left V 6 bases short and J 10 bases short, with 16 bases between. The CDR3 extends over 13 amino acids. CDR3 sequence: CASRSGTMKEQFF. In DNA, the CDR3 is TGCGCCAGCAGGAGCGGGACAATGAAAGAGCAGTTCTTC.

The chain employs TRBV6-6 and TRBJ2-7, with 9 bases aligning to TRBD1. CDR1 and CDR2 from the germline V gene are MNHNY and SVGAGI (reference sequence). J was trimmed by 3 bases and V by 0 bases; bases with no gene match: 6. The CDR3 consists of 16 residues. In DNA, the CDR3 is TGTGCCAGCAGTTACTCGTCCCCGGGACAGGGCTACGAGCAGTACTTC. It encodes CASSYSSPGQGYEQYF.

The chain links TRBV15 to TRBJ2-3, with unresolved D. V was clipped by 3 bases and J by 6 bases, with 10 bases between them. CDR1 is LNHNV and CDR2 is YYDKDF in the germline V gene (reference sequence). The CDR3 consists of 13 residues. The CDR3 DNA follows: TGTGCCACCAGCAGGATCCTAGTGGATACGCAGTATTTT. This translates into CATSRILVDTQYF.

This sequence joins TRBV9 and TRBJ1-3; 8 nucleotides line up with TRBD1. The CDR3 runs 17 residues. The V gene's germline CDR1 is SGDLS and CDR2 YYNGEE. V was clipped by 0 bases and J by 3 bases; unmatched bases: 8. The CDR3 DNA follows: TGTGCCAGCAGCGTAGGGGACAGGCGAGCAAGTGGAAACACCATATATTTT. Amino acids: CASSVGDRRASGNTIYF.

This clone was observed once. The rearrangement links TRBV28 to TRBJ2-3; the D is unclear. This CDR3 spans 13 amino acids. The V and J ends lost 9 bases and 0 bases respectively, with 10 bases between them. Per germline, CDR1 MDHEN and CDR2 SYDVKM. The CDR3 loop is CASLAASTDTQYF. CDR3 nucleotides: TGTGCCAGTCTGGCCGCTAGCACAGATACGCAGTATTTT.

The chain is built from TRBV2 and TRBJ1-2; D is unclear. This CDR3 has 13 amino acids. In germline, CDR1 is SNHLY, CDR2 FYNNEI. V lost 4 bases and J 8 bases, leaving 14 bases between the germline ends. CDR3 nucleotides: TGTGCCAGCAGTGGAGTTGCGGGAGGAGGCTACACCTTC. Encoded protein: CASSGVAGGGYTF.